The rows below give T cell receptor beta chains drawn from one sample of a study of tumor and adjacent non-tumor tissue in lung cancer. MiXCR, run by TCRdb on the multiplex PCR reads, gives a single entry per CDR3 protein. The sample shows fewer than 45,000 distinct CDR3 sequences, roughly 62% of them seen only once. The material sequenced was distant non-tumor lung tissue. The receptors shown here come from a woman in her thirties or forties with non-small cell lung cancer. The CDR3 runs from the conserved cysteine through the conserved F or W. The D gene is left open where the match is weak. The listing skips clone size in some rows; elsewhere it reads once, few, many or a size class.

abundance: few; d_gene: .; j_gene: TRBJ2-7; v_gene: TRBV15; CDR3aa: CATSRDLGSMISEQYF; CDR3nt: TGTGCCACCAGCAGAGATTTAGGCTCAATGATCTCCGAGCAGTACTTC
abundance: .; d_gene: TRBD2; j_gene: TRBJ2-3; v_gene: TRBV11-2; CDR3aa: CASSSCRGASGLLLVDTQYF; CDR3nt: TGTGCCAGCAGTTCATGTCGAGGGGCTAGCGGGTTACTTTTAGTAGATACGCAGTATTTT
abundance: few; d_gene: TRBD1; j_gene: TRBJ2-5; v_gene: TRBV5-1; CDR3aa: CASSSDRGSFETQYF; CDR3nt: TGCGCCAGCAGCTCGGACAGGGGGTCGTTTGAGACCCAGTACTTC
abundance: .; d_gene: .; j_gene: TRBJ2-5; v_gene: TRBV12-3/TRBV12-4; CDR3aa: CASNFPGGGETKYF; CDR3nt: TGTGCCAGCAATTTTCCCGGGGGCGGGGAGACCAAGTACTTC
abundance: few; d_gene: TRBD1; j_gene: TRBJ2-6; v_gene: TRBV29-1; CDR3aa: CNVSAGGSGANVLTF; CDR3nt: TGCAACGTTTCGGCAGGGGGCTCTGGGGCCAACGTCCTGACTTTC
abundance: .; d_gene: TRBD1; j_gene: TRBJ1-6; v_gene: TRBV11-2; CDR3aa: CASDSGGPNPPLHF; CDR3nt: TGTGCCAGCGACTCAGGGGGACCAAATCCGCCCCTCCACTTT
abundance: many; d_gene: .; j_gene: TRBJ2-7; v_gene: TRBV20-1; CDR3aa: CSARGDLYEQYF; CDR3nt: TGCAGTGCTAGAGGGGACCTCTACGAGCAGTACTTC
abundance: .; d_gene: TRBD2; j_gene: TRBJ2-1; v_gene: TRBV11-1; CDR3aa: CTSSSGGRGDEQFF; CDR3nt: TGTACCAGCAGCTCGGGGGGGCGCGGGGATGAGCAGTTCTTC
abundance: few; d_gene: TRBD2; j_gene: TRBJ2-1; v_gene: TRBV14; CDR3aa: CASNQGPRLGLSKSSYNEQFF; CDR3nt: TGTGCCAGCAACCAAGGCCCCCGCCTGGGACTATCGAAAAGCTCCTACAATGAGCAGTTCTTC
abundance: .; d_gene: .; j_gene: TRBJ2-2; v_gene: TRBV10-1; CDR3aa: CASAKGFNTGELFF; CDR3nt: TGCGCCAGCGCAAAGGGCTTTAACACCGGGGAGCTGTTTTTT
abundance: .; d_gene: .; j_gene: TRBJ2-5; v_gene: TRBV4-1; CDR3aa: CASSQDLERASHQETQYF; CDR3nt: TGCGCCAGCAGCCAAGATTTAGAGAGGGCTTCTCACCAAGAGACCCAGTACTTC
abundance: .; d_gene: .; j_gene: TRBJ2-2; v_gene: TRBV28; CDR3aa: CASSYGAETGELFF; CDR3nt: TGTGCCAGCAGCTACGGGGCTGAGACCGGGGAGTTGTTTTTT
abundance: .; d_gene: .; j_gene: TRBJ1-1; v_gene: TRBV29-1; CDR3aa: CTVSSHRDTEAFF; CDR3nt: TGCACCGTATCGTCCCACAGGGACACTGAAGCTTTCTTC
abundance: .; d_gene: .; j_gene: TRBJ2-6; v_gene: TRBV20-1; CDR3aa: CSARVKGSGANVLTF; CDR3nt: TGCAGTGCTAGAGTTAAGGGCTCTGGGGCCAACGTCCTGACTTTC
abundance: .; d_gene: .; j_gene: TRBJ2-1; v_gene: TRBV11-3; CDR3aa: CASSPRSSSSYNEQSF; CDR3nt: TGTGCCAGCAGCCCAAGATCTAGTAGCTCCTACAATGAGCAGTCCTTC
abundance: .; d_gene: .; j_gene: TRBJ1-3; v_gene: TRBV11-2; CDR3aa: CTCSSTPSIHF; CDR3nt: TGTACCTGCAGCTCGACACCTTCAATACATTTT
abundance: .; d_gene: TRBD1; j_gene: TRBJ1-2; v_gene: TRBV28; CDR3aa: CSSSWTGGEYGYTF; CDR3nt: TGTTCCAGCAGCTGGACAGGGGGCGAATATGGCTACACCTTC
abundance: .; d_gene: .; j_gene: TRBJ1-1; v_gene: TRBV28; CDR3aa: CASSLFTGNTEAFF; CDR3nt: TGTGCCAGCAGTTTATTTACCGGAAACACTGAAGCTTTCTTT
abundance: .; d_gene: TRBD2; j_gene: TRBJ2-2; v_gene: TRBV20-1; CDR3aa: CSARDSGLVLDTGELFF; CDR3nt: TGCAGTGCTAGAGATTCGGGACTAGTTTTGGACACCGGGGAGCTGTTTTTT
abundance: .; d_gene: TRBD2; j_gene: TRBJ2-1; v_gene: TRBV10-3; CDR3aa: CAAGVAGGPCEQFF; CDR3nt: TGTGCCGCGGGAGTAGCGGGAGGGCCATGTGAGCAGTTCTTC
abundance: many; d_gene: .; j_gene: TRBJ2-7; v_gene: TRBV28; CDR3aa: CASSLYGGSKSYEQYF; CDR3nt: TGTGCCAGCAGTTTATATGGGGGGTCCAAATCGTACGAGCAGTACTTC
abundance: many; d_gene: TRBD1; j_gene: TRBJ2-7; v_gene: TRBV5-1; CDR3aa: CASRSIPGQGDYEQYF; CDR3nt: TGCGCCAGCAGATCAATCCCGGGACAGGGGGATTACGAGCAGTACTTC
abundance: few; d_gene: .; j_gene: TRBJ2-3; v_gene: TRBV11-3; CDR3aa: CASSLRTWGRVDMQYF; CDR3nt: TGTGCCAGCAGCCTTCGAACATGGGGAAGGGTAGATATGCAGTATTTT
abundance: .; d_gene: .; j_gene: TRBJ2-1; v_gene: TRBV5-6; CDR3aa: CASSSEMVVGSYNEQFF; CDR3nt: TGTGCCAGCAGCTCGGAGATGGTCGTAGGCTCCTACAATGAGCAGTTCTTC
abundance: many; d_gene: .; j_gene: TRBJ2-5; v_gene: TRBV7-9; CDR3aa: CASSLSRTIQETQYF; CDR3nt: TGTGCCAGCAGCTTATCCAGAACAATCCAAGAGACCCAGTACTTC
abundance: few; d_gene: .; j_gene: TRBJ2-6; v_gene: TRBV20-1; CDR3aa: CSARPGKKVSGANVLTF; CDR3nt: TGCAGTGCCAGACCAGGGAAGAAGGTTTCTGGGGCCAACGTCCTGACTTTC
abundance: few; d_gene: TRBD1; j_gene: TRBJ1-2; v_gene: TRBV6-1; CDR3aa: CASSAGGSTYGYTF; CDR3nt: TGTGCCAGTAGTGCAGGGGGATCGACCTATGGCTACACCTTC
abundance: .; d_gene: .; j_gene: TRBJ2-7; v_gene: TRBV5-6; CDR3aa: CANSLMWAQRVYEQYF; CDR3nt: TGTGCCAATAGCTTGATGTGGGCCCAACGAGTATACGAGCAATACTTC
abundance: .; d_gene: .; j_gene: TRBJ2-1; v_gene: TRBV10-2; CDR3aa: CASGESSRSSYNEQFF; CDR3nt: TGCGCCAGCGGTGAGTCTAGCAGGAGCTCCTACAATGAGCAGTTCTTC
abundance: medium-sized; d_gene: .; j_gene: TRBJ1-5; v_gene: TRBV13; CDR3aa: CASSRGGGYNQPQHF; CDR3nt: TGTGCCAGCAGCAGAGGGGGGGGTTACAATCAGCCCCAGCATTTT
abundance: .; d_gene: TRBD1; j_gene: TRBJ1-1; v_gene: TRBV6-5; CDR3aa: CASRDRVGTEAFF; CDR3nt: TGTGCCAGCCGGGACAGGGTAGGCACTGAAGCTTTCTTT
abundance: .; d_gene: TRBD1; j_gene: TRBJ1-3; v_gene: TRBV11-2; CDR3aa: CASGSRQGHGNTIYF; CDR3nt: TGTGCCAGCGGCAGCCGACAGGGACATGGGAACACCATATATTTT
abundance: few; d_gene: .; j_gene: TRBJ2-6; v_gene: TRBV2; CDR3aa: CASSEFGPGASVLTF; CDR3nt: TGTGCCAGCAGTGAATTTGGTCCTGGGGCCAGCGTCCTGACTTTC
abundance: .; d_gene: .; j_gene: TRBJ1-1; v_gene: TRBV11-2; CDR3aa: CASNWLGGETQAFF; CDR3nt: TGTGCCAGCAACTGGTTGGGAGGGGAGACTCAAGCTTTCTTT
abundance: once; d_gene: .; j_gene: TRBJ1-6; v_gene: TRBV11-2; CDR3aa: CASTLGWSYNSPFHF; CDR3nt: TGTGCCAGTACCCTCGGTTGGAGCTATAATTCACCCTTCCACTTT
abundance: .; d_gene: .; j_gene: TRBJ2-1; v_gene: TRBV5-4; CDR3aa: CVSSSGPGWGPTSYNEQFF; CDR3nt: TGTGTCAGCAGCTCGGGGCCGGGATGGGGGCCGACCTCCTACAATGAGCAGTTCTTC
abundance: many; d_gene: .; j_gene: TRBJ2-7; v_gene: TRBV29-1; CDR3aa: CSVVWRHSYEQYF; CDR3nt: TGCAGCGTTGTTTGGCGGCACTCCTACGAGCAGTACTTC
abundance: many; d_gene: .; j_gene: TRBJ2-1; v_gene: TRBV24-1; CDR3aa: CATSDLRGHNEQFF; CDR3nt: TGTGCCACCAGTGATTTGCGAGGGCACAATGAGCAGTTCTTC
abundance: .; d_gene: .; j_gene: TRBJ2-1; v_gene: TRBV11-2; CDR3aa: CAISLGPLTGRNELFF; CDR3nt: TGTGCCATCAGCTTAGGGCCACTAACGGGTCGCAATGAGCTGTTCTTC
abundance: .; d_gene: TRBD2; j_gene: TRBJ2-1; v_gene: TRBV7-9; CDR3aa: CASSSSGRGSYNEQFF; CDR3nt: TGTGCCAGCAGCTCTAGCGGGAGAGGATCCTACAATGAGCAGTTCTTC
abundance: .; d_gene: .; j_gene: TRBJ2-7; v_gene: TRBV28; CDR3aa: CASRAQSIPEEYF; CDR3nt: TGTGCCAGCAGAGCCCAATCCATCCCCGAGGAGTACTTC
abundance: few; d_gene: .; j_gene: TRBJ2-7; v_gene: TRBV25-1; CDR3aa: CVSSEGAKSYEQYF; CDR3nt: TGTGTCAGCAGTGAAGGGGCTAAAAGCTACGAGCAGTACTTC
abundance: .; d_gene: .; j_gene: TRBJ1-3; v_gene: TRBV5-1; CDR3aa: CASSPNVGGNTIYF; CDR3nt: TGCGCCAGCAGCCCGAATGTAGGTGGAAACACCATATATTTT
abundance: few; d_gene: TRBD2; j_gene: TRBJ2-3; v_gene: TRBV28; CDR3aa: CASRGLAGSDTQYF; CDR3nt: TGTGCCAGCCGGGGACTAGCGGGAAGCGATACGCAGTATTTT
abundance: many; d_gene: .; j_gene: TRBJ2-2; v_gene: TRBV24-1; CDR3aa: CATSDVGTTANTGELFF; CDR3nt: TGTGCCACCAGTGATGTCGGGACAACCGCGAACACCGGGGAGCTGTTTTTT
abundance: many; d_gene: TRBD1; j_gene: TRBJ2-1; v_gene: TRBV12-3/TRBV12-4; CDR3aa: CASSTTGNNEQFF; CDR3nt: TGTGCCAGCAGTACGACAGGGAACAATGAGCAGTTCTTC